This entry lists 5 T cell receptor beta chains sequenced from one sample in a study of T cell responses to AZD1222 COVID-19 vaccine. Clones were sequenced by immunoSEQ multiplex PCR, and TCRdb holds only the in-frame ones, with some missing. Altogether about 180,000 clones are present, about 91% being singletons, with the ten largest covering more than 9%. The source material was peripheral blood, sampled 28 days after the second AZD1222 dose. The origin of the receptors is an adult who received the AZD1222 COVID-19 vaccine.

The count of this clone is one. J is TRBJ1-2 and V is TRBV6-5, with TRBD1 identical over 12 bases. Germline CDR1 reads MNHEY; CDR2 reads SVGAGI. The junction had 6 bases not matched to a gene; V was cut back by 6 bases and J by 4 bases. The CDR3 length is 15 residues. The CDR3 sequence is CASRPGQGALYGYTF. The CDR3 coding sequence is TGTGCCAGCAGGCCGGGACAGGGGGCCCTCTATGGCTACACCTTC.

This clone was recorded once. This chain links TRBV28 with TRBJ2-5; TRBD2 aligns across 8 bases. Germline V lookup: CDR1 MDHEN, CDR2 SYDVKM. The CDR3 has 16 residues. V shed 1 base, J shed 4 bases, and the junction held 8 bases outside the gene matches. Here the CDR3 DNA reads TGTGCCAGCAGTTTATTATCCGGGGGGGCCCGAGAGACCCAGTACTTC. This sequence encodes CASSLLSGGARETQYF.

The chain joins TRBV2 to TRBJ2-3; weak D call: TRBD2 (6 bases). This CDR3 comprises 16 residues. The germline gives CDR1 SNHLY, CDR2 FYNNEI. The ends were cut back, 2 bases at V and 0 bases at J, with 12 bases in the middle. CDR3 nucleotides: TGTGCCAGCAGTGAATGGAGGGGCGCTAGCACAGATACGCAGTATTTT. Its protein product is CASSEWRGASTDTQYF.

This chain joins TRBV7-9 and TRBJ2-1, with D uncertain. The V end was cut by 5 bases, the J end by 7 bases, with 9 bases between. The length of the CDR3 is 12 residues. Per germline, CDR1 SEHNR and CDR2 FQNEAQ (reference sequence). The CDR3 is CASSKSGNEQFF. The CDR3 DNA reads TGTGCCAGCAGCAAATCGGGTAATGAGCAGTTCTTC. Supplemented by reference TRBV7-9 and TRBJ2-1, the full variable domain reads DTGVSQNPRHKITKRGQNVTFRCDPISEHNRLYWYRQTLGQGPEFLTYFQNEAQLEKSRLLSDRFSAERPKGSFSTLEIQRTEQGDSAMYLCASSKSGNEQFFGPGTRLTVL.

The CDR3 is CASKGLRGYGYTF. CDR3 in DNA: TGTGCCAGCAAGGGTTTGCGGGGGTATGGCTACACCTTC. This chain connects TRBV2 to TRBJ1-2; a possible D gene is TRBD1 (5 bases). Germline assignment: CDR1 SNHLY and CDR2 FYNNEI. This CDR3 is built from 13 residues. V shed 7 bases and J shed 5 bases, with 14 bases lying between them.